This TCR beta chain was sequenced during a study of early T cells in non-severe SARS-CoV-2 infection. Study information: Sequencing used unsorted whole-blood bulk RNA, so chains lack pairing.

A word on this clonotype: The antigen is not known.

Unique molecular identifiers were added to individual cDNA molecules. Each CDR3 protein gets one entry after TCRdb re-called the 5' RACE reads with MiXCR. The sample records thousands of distinct CDR3 sequences, about 4.8% being singletons. With 4 bases clipped from V and 4 bases from J, the junction kept 4 bases outside the gene matches. Germline loops: CDR1 DFQATT, CDR2 SNEGSKA (reference sequence). This CDR3 has 13 amino acids. Study-wide results and limits: VDJdb matching favored anti-spike CD8 responses, missing private and CD4 specificities.

The clonotype comes from an adult who was a healthcare worker with PCR-confirmed SARS-CoV-2 infection or an uninfected control (not recorded which). Sequencing was carried out using whole blood. This chain joins TRBV20-1 and TRBJ1-5, with 7 positions matching TRBD1. This chain's CDR3 is CSATQGQNQPQHF. Written as DNA, the CDR3 is TGCAGTGCTACGCAGGGACAGAATCAGCCCCAGCATTTT.